The 24 T cell receptor beta chains listed next were all sequenced from one sample in a study of response to subunit inactivated influenza vaccine. Each CDR3 protein is one row after TCRdb ran MiXCR on the RT-PCR reads. This table has about 700,000 distinct CDR3 sequences, 11% to 15% appearing once. The starting material was PBMCs from blood, obtained 14 to 15 days before vaccination. The receptor set was obtained from a man aged 50-60 years who received an inactivated influenza vaccine.

This clonotype showed up just a few times. The chain is built from TRBV12-3 or TRBV12-4 and TRBJ1-2, with 9 nucleotides matching TRBD1. The CDR3 covers 16 residues. V was pared by 7 bases and J by 7 bases, with 16 bases of the junction left unmatched. In DNA, the CDR3 is TGTGCCAGCACCCCCCGTTCTGGGACAGGGCCCCTTGGCTACACCTTC. Its translation: CASTPRSGTGPLGYTF.

A few counts support this clonotype. V usage is TRBV11-2 and J usage is TRBJ2-7, with D tentatively TRBD1 (6 bases). Per the germline V gene, CDR1 is SGHAT and CDR2 is FQNNGV. Trimming took 0 bases from V and 0 from J, leaving 15 bases between them. The CDR3 sequence is 17 residues long. CDR3 amino acids: CASSLDPRQVPSYEQYF. CDR3 nucleotides: TGTGCCAGCAGCTTAGATCCAAGACAGGTTCCCTCCTACGAGCAGTACTTC.

The chain uses TRBV5-1 and TRBJ2-1, with TRBD2 identical over 15 bases. The CDR3 consists of 15 residues. V shed 3 bases and J 9 bases; nucleotides not matched to a gene: 4. CDR1 is SGHRS and CDR2 is YFSETQ in the germline V gene. Here the CDR3 DNA reads TGCGCCAGCAGCTCCGGGACTAGCGGGAGGAGTGAGCAGTTCTTC. Amino acids: CASSSGTSGRSEQFF.

The table lists this clonotype with many counts. Here the CDR3 DNA reads TGTGCCAGCAGCCAAAGGCCCGGGACCACTTATGAGACCCAGTACTTC. Translation: CASSQRPGTTYETQYF. The rearrangement uses TRBV14 and TRBJ2-5; D possibly uses TRBD1 or TRBD2 (5 bases each). This CDR3 region has 16 residues. Trimming shortened V by 2 bases and J by 5 bases, and 18 bases separated the two germline ends. The germline CDR1 and CDR2 sequences are SGHDN and FVKESK.

This chain links TRBV18 with TRBJ2-2, with a possible D match to TRBD2 (6 bases). In germline, CDR1 is KGHSH, CDR2 LQKENI. Trimming removed 8 bases from V and 2 bases from J, with 9 bases in between. This CDR3 contains 13 residues. The CDR3 sequence is CASGTSNTGELFF. The CDR3 nucleotides are TGTGCCAGCGGCACTAGCAACACCGGGGAGCTGTTTTTT.

This clonotype was found many times. CDR3 DNA sequence: TGTGCCAGCAGCTCCCGGGACTTATACAATGAGCAGTTCTTC. This gives the protein CASSSRDLYNEQFF. The chain carries TRBV7-9 and TRBJ2-1; possible D gene TRBD2, 6 bases. From germline, CDR1 is SEHNR and CDR2 FQNEAQ (reference sequence). This CDR3 region has 14 residues. V was clipped by 4 bases and J by 4 bases, with 11 bases between them.

CDR3 amino acids: CASSSRQGYGTEQFF. CDR3 DNA sequence: TGTGCCAGCAGTTCAAGACAGGGCTATGGAACTGAGCAGTTCTTC. The rearrangement joins TRBV7-9 to TRBJ2-1; 7 bases align to TRBD1. CDR3 size: 15 residues. The V gene's germline CDR1 is SEHNR and CDR2 FQNEAQ (reference sequence). The V gene end was trimmed by 6 bases and the J gene end by 9 bases; junction bases not matched to a gene: 14.

This chain uses TRBV5-1 with TRBJ2-2, with D possibly TRBD1 on 5 matching bases. Deletions cut 2 bases from V and 5 bases from J, with 10 bases between. Germline-derived CDR1 and CDR2 are SGHRS and YFSETQ. This CDR3 has 14 amino acids. The CDR3, as DNA: TGCGCCAGCAGCTTTGACAGCTGGACCGGGGAGCTGTTTTTT. Protein sequence: CASSFDSWTGELFF.

This clonotype has ten or more counts. The chain links TRBV4-3 to TRBJ2-7, with D perhaps TRBD1 (7 bases). CDR3 size: 18 residues. CDR1 LGHNA and CDR2 YSLEER come from the germline V gene. V shed 0 bases and J shed 3 bases, with 21 bases lying between them. DNA for the CDR3: TGCGCCAGCAGCCAAGATTCCCTACGGACAGGACTAAACTACGAGCAGTACTTC. Residues: CASSQDSLRTGLNYEQYF.

This clonotype was found a few times. The V call is TRBV4-3, the J call TRBJ2-7; TRBD2 agrees at 16 bases. V lost 5 bases to trimming and J lost 5 bases; unmatched junction nucleotides: 9. The CDR3 consists of 17 residues. CDR1 and CDR2 (germline): LGHNA, YSLEER. In nucleotides, the CDR3 is TGCGCCAGCAGCTACGGGACTAGCGGGAGGGGCGCCCACGAGCAGTACTTC. Translating gives CASSYGTSGRGAHEQYF.

A few counts support this clonotype. The chain uses TRBV7-6 and TRBJ2-7; the match to TRBD1 covers 10 bases. CDR1 SGHVS and CDR2 FNYEAQ come from the germline V gene. V shed 3 bases and J 3 bases; nucleotides not matched to a gene: 5. CDR3 size: 15 residues. As DNA, the CDR3 is TGTGCCAGCAGCTTCGACAGGGGGCTACTCTACGAGCAGTACTTC. It codes for CASSFDRGLLYEQYF.

This clonotype was picked up a small number of times. The rearrangement uses TRBV6-2 or TRBV6-3 and TRBJ2-1; weak D call: TRBD2 (5 bases). V was trimmed by 8 bases and J by 3 bases, leaving 14 bases between them. Per germline, CDR1 MNHEY and CDR2 SVGEGT. This CDR3 is 14 amino acids long. The CDR3 loop is CASSRGLVYNEQFF. In nucleotides, the CDR3 is TGTGCCAGCTCAAGAGGGCTAGTCTACAATGAGCAGTTCTTC.

In this sample, this clonotype turned up a few times. This chain uses TRBV7-2 with TRBJ1-6; D may be TRBD1 (5 bases). CDR1 is SGHTA and CDR2 is FQGNSA in the germline V gene. Trimming pared 1 base from V and 7 bases from J, leaving 11 bases between. This CDR3 comprises 15 residues. The chain's CDR3 is CASSLEWGANSPLHF. The CDR3 DNA reads as TGTGCCAGCAGCTTAGAGTGGGGCGCGAATTCACCCCTCCACTTT.

The chain recombines TRBV4-3 with TRBJ2-7; D not certain. V dropped 0 bases and J dropped 0 bases, with 15 bases sitting between them. Germline assignment: CDR1 LGHNA and CDR2 YSLEER. The CDR3 sequence is 17 residues long. The CDR3 region is CASSQELGEPSSYEQYF. Written as DNA, the CDR3 is TGCGCCAGCAGCCAAGAATTGGGTGAACCTAGCTCCTACGAGCAGTACTTC.

This clonotype appeared a few times. The CDR3 sequence is CASSGISNEQFF. For the CDR3, the DNA is TGTGCCAGCAGTGGGATATCCAATGAGCAGTTCTTC. This rearrangement joins TRBV12-3 or TRBV12-4 to TRBJ2-1; D remains ambiguous. V was clipped by 5 bases and J by 6 bases, with 8 bases between them. The CDR3 extends over 12 amino acids.

This clonotype was recorded a few times. The chain is built from TRBV20-1 and TRBJ2-3; TRBD1 agrees at 10 bases. CDR3 length equals 16 residues. The germline gives CDR1 DFQATT, CDR2 SNEGSKA (reference sequence). The V and J ends lost 2 bases and 2 bases, in that order; junction bases with no gene match: 7. The CDR3 region has the DNA TGCAGTGCTAGATCCGACAGGGGGCGATTCACAGATACGCAGTATTTT. It encodes CSARSDRGRFTDTQYF.

This clonotype was detected only a few times. The chain recombines TRBV12-3 or TRBV12-4 with TRBJ2-3, with D tentatively TRBD1 (6 bases). The V gene lost 6 bases and the J gene lost 3 bases, with 13 bases spanning the gap. The CDR3 is 14 residues long. In DNA form, the CDR3 reads TGTGCCAGCAGGCTCGGACAGCAGACAGATACGCAGTATTTT. Amino acids: CASRLGQQTDTQYF.

There are a few counts of this clonotype. The genes are TRBV20-1 and TRBJ2-1; D may be TRBD2 (6 bases). The CDR3 is made up of 14 amino acids. CDR1 DFQATT and CDR2 SNEGSKA come from the germline V gene (reference sequence). With 3 bases removed from V and 0 bases from J, the gap between germline ends came to 9 bases. The CDR3 DNA is TGCAGTGCTAGCGGGAGAGCCTCCTACAATGAGCAGTTCTTC. Its translation is CSASGRASYNEQFF.

The rearrangement uses TRBV11-2 and TRBJ2-4, with D possibly matching TRBD2 (6 bases). Germline CDR1 and CDR2: SGHAT and FQNNGV. This CDR3 spans 16 amino acids. The germline V and J ends were trimmed by 0 bases and 7 bases, with 16 bases remaining between them. Written as DNA, the CDR3 is TGTGCCAGCAGCTTAGATGGAGTCCCGGGGGTTAACATTCAGTACTTC. This translates into CASSLDGVPGVNIQYF. Complete variable domain (other parts from reference TRBV11-2 and TRBJ2-4): EAGVAQSPRYKIIEKRQSVAFWCNPISGHATLYWYQQILGQGPKLLIQFQNNGVVDDSQLPKDRFSAERLKGVDSTLKIQPAKLEDSAVYLCASSLDGVPGVNIQYFGAGTRLSVL.

This clonotype has just a few counts. The chain uses TRBV6-1 and TRBJ2-1; 14 nucleotides line up with TRBD2. With V trimmed by 7 bases and J by 3 bases, 5 bases remained unmatched. Germline lookup yields CDR1 MNHNS and CDR2 SASEGT. CDR3 length: 16 amino acids. The CDR3 DNA reads as TGTGCCAGCATACGGACTAGCGGGGGGTACTACAATGAGCAGTTCTTC. It specifies CASIRTSGGYYNEQFF.

This clonotype was seen at least ten times. The rearrangement joins TRBV20-1 to TRBJ1-1; 9 positions agree with TRBD1. Trimming at V came to 3 bases and at J to 7 bases, leaving 9 bases not matched to a gene. CDR1 DFQATT and CDR2 SNEGSKA come from the germline V gene (reference sequence). The CDR3 spans 14 residues. The CDR3 nucleotides are TGCAGTGCTAGGCTCGGGACAGGGTATGGTGAAGCTTTCTTT. Protein: CSARLGTGYGEAFF.

The chain links TRBV12-3 or TRBV12-4 to TRBJ1-5; D is unclear. The CDR3 spans 15 residues. Trimming removed 5 bases from V and 0 bases from J, with 11 bases in between. CDR3 sequence: CASSVQSYSNQPQHF. The DNA of the CDR3 is TGTGCCAGCAGTGTACAGAGTTATAGCAATCAGCCCCAGCATTTT.

This chain joins TRBV19 and TRBJ2-2; weak D call: TRBD1 (6 bases). The ends were cut back, 5 bases at V and 0 bases at J, with 16 bases in the middle. The CDR3 has 17 residues. Germline V gene lookup returns CDR1 LNHDA and CDR2 SQIVND (reference sequence). The CDR3 region is CASSRVEGVSNTGELFF. The CDR3 DNA reads TGTGCCAGTAGTCGTGTCGAGGGGGTATCGAACACCGGGGAGCTGTTTTTT.

This clonotype occurred many times. The chain couples TRBV12-3 or TRBV12-4 to TRBJ2-5; perhaps D is TRBD1 or TRBD2 (6 bases each). V gave up 3 bases and J gave up 2 bases, with 16 bases separating them. This CDR3 spans 16 amino acids. The DNA for the CDR3 is TGTGCCAGCAGTTTTAAGGGGGGCCCCAGACAAGAGACCCAGTACTTC. Its protein is CASSFKGGPRQETQYF.